These 31 T cell receptor beta chains were sequenced from one sample in a study of T cell responses to AZD1222 COVID-19 vaccine. Repertoires were generated with immunoSEQ multiplex PCR, while TCRdb's copy carries only in-frame clones and drops some. The repertoire has over 100,000 clones, 85% to 95% of them found once; the top ten carry roughly 1.8%. The sample here was peripheral blood, taken on day 0 of AZD1222 vaccination. These receptors all come from an adult in good health.

The rearrangement links TRBV6-5 to TRBJ1-2; D ambiguous. CDR1 MNHEY and CDR2 SVGAGI come from the germline V gene. The CDR3 has 14 residues. Between the trimmed V and J ends, which lost 3 bases and 0 bases, there was a span of 8 bases. DNA for the CDR3: TGTGCCAGCAGTTATCGGGTGTCTAACTATGGCTACACCTTC. Residues: CASSYRVSNYGYTF.

This clone has a single count. This rearrangement joins TRBV30 to TRBJ2-3; D not certain. Germline CDR1 and CDR2: GTSNPN and SVGIG (reference sequence). The CDR3 is 11 residues long. The V end lost 0 bases, the J end lost 6 bases, and 4 bases lay between the germline ends. CDR3 DNA sequence: TGTGCCTGGAGTGTACGGGATACGCAGTATTTT. Translated: CAWSVRDTQYF.

V is TRBV6-6 and J is TRBJ2-1; 13 bases match TRBD2. The germline V gene has CDR1 MNHNY and CDR2 SVGAGI (reference sequence). The junction had 9 bases not matched to a gene; V was cut back by 5 bases and J by 5 bases. The CDR3 loop spans 17 amino acids. The CDR3 coding sequence is TGTGCCAGCAGTCCCCCGGGACTAGCGGGGTTTAACAATGAGCAGTTCTTC. Its translation: CASSPPGLAGFNNEQFF.

This chain joins TRBV25-1 and TRBJ1-4, with unresolved D. V lost 4 bases, J lost 6 bases, and 3 bases lay in between. Per the germline V gene, CDR1 is MGHDK and CDR2 is SYGVNS. CDR3 size: 11 residues. DNA of the CDR3: TGTGCCAGCAGTGTCTATGAAAAACTGTTTTTT. Its translation: CASSVYEKLFF.

The rearrangement links TRBV5-1 to TRBJ2-3; 13 nucleotides match TRBD2. Germline trimming cut 4 bases from V and 0 bases from J; bases unmatched to any gene: 8. CDR3 length equals 18 residues. Germline CDR1 SGHRS, CDR2 YFSETQ. CDR3 region: CASSAGLAGAVSTDTQYF. The DNA for the CDR3 is TGCGCCAGCAGCGCCGGACTAGCGGGGGCGGTTAGCACAGATACGCAGTATTTT.

Of note for this clone: One junction end disagrees with the germline gene, perhaps due to a read error. V and J are TRBV6-2 or TRBV6-3 and TRBJ2-1; 7 nucleotides align to TRBD2. CDR1 and CDR2 (germline): MNHEY, SVGEGT. The CDR3 runs 11 residues. In DNA, the CDR3 is TGTGCCAGCAGTTCAGGCGGGAGAACCATCTTC. This gives the protein CASSSGGRTIF.

CDR3 loop: CASRLDNTGELFF. The CDR3, as DNA: TGTGCCAGCAGACTTGACAACACCGGGGAGCTGTTTTTT. The gene calls are TRBV5-4 and TRBJ2-2; D remains unclear. In germline, CDR1 is SGHNT, CDR2 YYREEE (reference sequence). Between the trimmed V and J ends, which lost 5 bases and 2 bases, there was a span of 7 bases. The CDR3 runs to 13 residues.

The chain uses TRBV6-6 and TRBJ1-1, with 7 bases identical to TRBD1. The CDR3 is 13 amino acids. Trimming removed 4 bases from V and 1 base from J; junction bases left unmatched: 0. Germline V lookup: CDR1 MNHNY, CDR2 SVGAGI (reference sequence). The CDR3: CASSWDRNTEAFF. The CDR3 DNA sequence: TGTGCCAGCAGTTGGGACAGGAACACTGAAGCTTTCTTT.

This chain joins TRBV28 and TRBJ1-1, with D perhaps TRBD1 (5 bases). CDR3 length: 15 amino acids. Trimming stripped 2 bases from V and 1 base from J, with 11 bases between. Germline CDR1 is MDHEN and CDR2 is SYDVKM. The CDR3 sequence: CASSLNGGENTEAFF. CDR3 bases: TGTGCCAGCAGTTTAAACGGGGGGGAGAACACTGAAGCTTTCTTT.

This chain uses TRBV5-4 with TRBJ1-1; tentative D call: TRBD1 (6 bases). This CDR3 region has 14 residues. CDR1 and CDR2 (germline): SGHNT, YYREEE (reference sequence). V lost 1 base and J 5 bases, leaving 12 bases between the germline ends. CDR3 DNA: TGTGCCAGCAGCTTGATACAGGGCGGAACTGAAGCTTTCTTT. Amino acids: CASSLIQGGTEAFF.

This chain uses TRBV19 with TRBJ1-2, with D perhaps matching TRBD1 (6 bases). The CDR3 is 14 amino acids. Germline CDR1 is LNHDA and CDR2 is SQIVND (reference sequence). V was clipped by 0 bases and J by 4 bases, with 9 bases between them. The CDR3 bases are TGTGCCAGTAGTATAGACCGGACAGTCTATGGCTACACCTTC. This gives the protein CASSIDRTVYGYTF. Full variable domain (rest looked up from reference TRBV19 and TRBJ1-2): DGGITQSPKYLFRKEGQNVTLSCEQNLNHDAMYWYRQDPGQGLRLIYYSQIVNDFQKGDIAEGYSVSREKKESFPLTVTSAQKNPTAFYLCASSIDRTVYGYTFGSGTRLTVV.

V and J are TRBV2 and TRBJ1-2; D remains ambiguous. Trimming left V 7 bases short and J 7 bases short, with 16 bases between. Germline CDR1 and CDR2: SNHLY and FYNNEI. This CDR3 has 13 residues. The CDR3 DNA sequence: TGTGCCAGCACCGAAGCGGGAGTAGGTGGCTACACCTTC. Amino acids: CASTEAGVGGYTF.

In this sample, this clone turned up a few times. The chain couples TRBV4-1 to TRBJ1-3, with D possibly being TRBD1 (5 bases). V lost 4 bases, J lost 3 bases, and 16 bases lay in between. Germline assignment: CDR1 MGHRA and CDR2 YSYEKL. CDR3 size: 16 residues. The CDR3 DNA follows: TGCGCCAGCAGCCCGGGCAGGGCGGTTCGTGGAAACACCATATATTTT. Translated: CASSPGRAVRGNTIYF.

This clone showed up just a few times. V and J are TRBV4-3 and TRBJ2-1, with a weak D call TRBD2 (5 bases). Trimming left V 1 base short and J 5 bases short, with 12 bases between. The germline V gene has CDR1 LGHNA and CDR2 YSLEER. The CDR3 runs 15 residues. Here the CDR3 reads CASSQGGWRDNEQFF. DNA of the CDR3: TGCGCCAGCAGCCAAGGCGGGTGGCGGGACAATGAGCAGTTCTTC.

The genes are TRBV2 and TRBJ2-5, with 12 bases matching TRBD2. The V gene end was trimmed by 3 bases and the J gene end by 2 bases; junction bases not matched to a gene: 1. Germline values: CDR1 SNHLY, CDR2 FYNNEI. The CDR3 runs to 15 residues. As DNA, the CDR3 is TGTGCCAGCAGTGACGGGACTAGCGGGCAAGAGACCCAGTACTTC. This encodes CASSDGTSGQETQYF.

Worth noting for this clone: At the DNA level, this CDR3 is encoded by other sequences in the same sample as well. CDR3 bases: TGTGCCAGCAGGGGACAGGGCAATCAGCCCCAGCATTTT. Protein product: CASRGQGNQPQHF. The chain carries TRBV2 and TRBJ1-5, with 8 bases that match TRBD1. Losses at the gene ends were 6 bases for V and 2 bases for J; bases not matched to a gene: 0. CDR1 is SNHLY, CDR2 FYNNEI, per germline. The CDR3 sequence is 13 residues long. Looking up the rest from reference TRBV2 and TRBJ1-5 gives the full variable domain: EPEVTQTPSHQVTQMGQEVILRCVPISNHLYFYWYRQILGQKVEFLVSFYNNEISEKSEIFDDQFSVERPDGSNFTLKIRSTKLEDSAMYFCASRGQGNQPQHFGDGTRLSIL.

The chain couples TRBV4-1 to TRBJ1-2; 9 nucleotides align to TRBD1. The germline V gene has CDR1 MGHRA and CDR2 YSYEKL. The CDR3 is 19 amino acids. Trimming at V came to 4 bases and at J to 4 bases, leaving 19 bases not matched to a gene. The CDR3 nucleotides are TGCGCCAGCAGCCGGGACCTACAGGGGGCAGGTTTGACCCTCTATGGCTACACCTTC. Translated: CASSRDLQGAGLTLYGYTF.

This chain links TRBV7-9 with TRBJ1-1; no clear D. Germline V lookup: CDR1 SEHNR, CDR2 FQNEAQ (reference sequence). The CDR3 covers 14 residues. V was clipped by 6 bases and J by 4 bases, with 15 bases between them. CDR3 bases: TGTGCCAGCAGTTTCCAAGGCCTTTCCACTGAAGCTTTCTTT. Its translation: CASSFQGLSTEAFF. Looking up the rest from reference TRBV7-9 and TRBJ1-1 gives the full variable domain: DTGVSQNPRHKITKRGQNVTFRCDPISEHNRLYWYRQTLGQGPEFLTYFQNEAQLEKSRLLSDRFSAERPKGSFSTLEIQRTEQGDSAMYLCASSFQGLSTEAFFGQGTRLTVV.

The CDR3: CASSLSNTEAFF. The CDR3 DNA reads as TGTGCCAGCAGCTTGTCCAACACTGAAGCTTTCTTT. The chain couples TRBV11-2 to TRBJ1-1; D remains ambiguous. Germline values: CDR1 SGHAT, CDR2 FQNNGV. Trimming stripped 3 bases from V and 2 bases from J, with 4 bases between. The CDR3 is made up of 12 amino acids.

This chain uses TRBV6-5 with TRBJ1-5; no clear D. Germline CDR1 and CDR2: MNHEY and SVGAGI. V was cut by 0 bases and J by 0 bases, with 9 bases left in between. The CDR3 is made up of 16 amino acids. The CDR3 loop reads CASSYSIPRSNQPQHF. DNA for the CDR3: TGTGCCAGCAGTTACTCGATACCCCGTAGCAATCAGCCCCAGCATTTT.

The V gene is TRBV5-4, the J gene TRBJ1-2; D not certain. The CDR3 is made up of 14 amino acids. The V gene lost 2 bases and the J gene lost 4 bases, with 12 bases spanning the gap. CDR1 and CDR2 (germline): SGHNT, YYREEE (reference sequence). CDR3 region: CASSLGTRPYGYTF. Written as DNA, the CDR3 is TGTGCCAGCAGCTTAGGAACCCGACCCTATGGCTACACCTTC.

The J gene is TRBJ1-2, the V gene TRBV5-6; a weak D match, TRBD1 (6 bases). The V gene lost 3 bases and the J gene lost 8 bases, with 14 bases spanning the gap. This CDR3 comprises 13 residues. Germline values: CDR1 SGHDT, CDR2 YYEEEE. The CDR3 loop reads CASSSMDRYGYTF. The CDR3, as DNA: TGTGCCAGCAGCTCTATGGACAGATACGGCTACACCTTC.

This sequence joins TRBV19 and TRBJ1-2; no definite D call. Germline V gene sequence: CDR1 LNHDA, CDR2 SQIVND (reference sequence). V lost 7 bases and J lost 6, with 9 bases in between. The CDR3 is 11 amino acids. For the CDR3, the DNA is TGTGCCAGTATACGGGTGGATGGCTACACCTTC. This codes for CASIRVDGYTF.

V is TRBV3-1 (or the pseudogene TRBV3-2) and J is TRBJ1-2, with 8 bases matching TRBD1. The germline V gene encodes CDR1 LGHDT and CDR2 YNNKEL (reference sequence). V lost 3 bases and J lost 7; bases outside the gene matches: 10. The CDR3 runs 15 residues. CDR3 bases: TGTGCCAGCAGCCAGGACAGGGCCCGTGGGATTGGCTACACCTTC. It specifies CASSQDRARGIGYTF.

The chain combines TRBV7-9 with TRBJ2-1; TRBD1 matches at 7 bases. The trim removed 5 bases at V and 2 bases at J, leaving 6 bases unmatched. Per the germline V gene, CDR1 is SEHNR and CDR2 is FQNEAQ (reference sequence). The CDR3 covers 15 residues. CDR3 sequence reads: CASSLTGVTYNEQFF. Here the CDR3 DNA reads TGTGCCAGCAGCCTTACAGGGGTCACCTACAATGAGCAGTTCTTC. Full variable domain (outside the CDR3, taken from reference TRBV7-9 and TRBJ2-1): DTGVSQNPRHKITKRGQNVTFRCDPISEHNRLYWYRQTLGQGPEFLTYFQNEAQLEKSRLLSDRFSAERPKGSFSTLEIQRTEQGDSAMYLCASSLTGVTYNEQFFGPGTRLTVL.

The chain employs TRBV18 and TRBJ2-3; 8 bases agree with TRBD2. The CDR3 runs 17 residues. Germline values: CDR1 KGHSH, CDR2 LQKENI. The J segment lost 4 bases and the V segment lost 6 bases, leaving 15 bases of the junction unmatched. The CDR3 DNA sequence: TGTGCCAGCTCGCCCACCCGGGGGGGGTCTGTCGCAGATACGCAGTATTTT. It specifies CASSPTRGGSVADTQYF. The full variable domain, with the rest looked up from reference TRBV18 and TRBJ2-3, is NAGVMQNPRHLVRRRGQEARLRCSPMKGHSHVYWYRQLPEEGLKFMVYLQKENIIDESGMPKERFSAEFPKEGPSILRIQQVVRGDSAAYFCASSPTRGGSVADTQYFGPGTRLTVL.

V usage is TRBV2 and J usage is TRBJ2-1; 13 positions agree with TRBD2. The germline V gene encodes CDR1 SNHLY and CDR2 FYNNEI. The CDR3 consists of 17 residues. V shed 5 bases and J 10 bases; nucleotides not matched to a gene: 14. For the CDR3, the DNA is TGTGCCAGCAGTATCCGCCCCGGGACTAGCGGGAAAGACGAGCAGTTCTTC. As protein: CASSIRPGTSGKDEQFF.

This chain connects TRBV29-1 to TRBJ1-4, with D possibly matching TRBD1 (6 bases). The germline CDR1 and CDR2 sequences are SQVTM and ANQGSEA. V lost 4 bases, J lost 4 bases, and 19 bases lay in between. The CDR3 loop spans 16 amino acids. The CDR3: CSVGLQGGGNNEKLFF. For the CDR3, the DNA is TGCAGCGTTGGTTTACAGGGAGGGGGAAATAATGAAAAACTGTTTTTT.

The chain employs TRBV18 and TRBJ1-1, with D possibly TRBD1 on 5 matching bases. Germline assignment: CDR1 KGHSH and CDR2 LQKENI. V gave up 3 bases and J gave up 4 bases, with 12 bases separating them. The CDR3 runs 14 residues. This CDR3 is CASSPGQQGTEAFF. The CDR3 DNA sequence: TGTGCCAGCTCACCGGGTCAGCAGGGCACTGAAGCTTTCTTT.

This chain uses TRBV7-2 with TRBJ2-1; D is unclear. Germline CDR1 reads SGHTA; CDR2 reads FQGNSA. This CDR3 is built from 13 residues. Trimming cost V 4 bases and J 8 bases, with 12 bases left between them. The CDR3 DNA is TGTGCCAGCAGCTCCTACTCGGCGGATGAGCAGTTCTTC. It translates to CASSSYSADEQFF.

The chain links TRBV30 to TRBJ1-2; possibly TRBD1 for D (5 bases). The germline CDR1 and CDR2 sequences are GTSNPN and SVGIG (reference sequence). The CDR3 runs to 11 residues. Trimming stripped 6 bases from V and 5 bases from J, with 10 bases between. This CDR3 is CACHRQYGYTF. DNA of the CDR3: TGTGCCTGTCATCGACAGTATGGCTACACCTTC. Using reference TRBV30 and TRBJ1-2 for the parts outside the CDR3, the full variable domain is SQTIHQWPATLVQPVGSPLSLECTVEGTSNPNLYWYRQAAGRGLQLLFYSVGIGQISSEVPQNLSASRPQDRQFILSSKKLLLSDSGFYLCACHRQYGYTFGSGTRLTVV.